The 26 T cell receptor beta chains in this list originate from one sample, sequenced in a study of blood T cell repertoires in COVID-19. TCRdb keeps only in-frame clones here, not all; method: immunoSEQ multiplex PCR. The table includes under 200,000 clones, roughly four fifths detected once. Sequenced material: PBMCs or T cells enriched from blood (not recorded which). These receptors were obtained from a man aged 50 to 60 who had recovered from COVID-19.

The chain carries TRBV2 and TRBJ2-7; D possibly corresponds to TRBD1 (6 bases). Trimming shortened V by 10 bases and J by 3 bases, and 16 bases separated the two germline ends. Germline-derived CDR1 and CDR2 are SNHLY and FYNNEI. CDR3 length equals 13 residues. This CDR3 is CAIKGETYYEQYF. The CDR3 region has the DNA TGTGCCATTAAGGGGGAGACCTACTACGAGCAGTACTTC.

Turning to this clone: Other DNA sequences of this sample code for an identical CDR3. The chain has TRBV6-5 and TRBJ1-2; 11 bases are shared with TRBD1. J gave up 4 bases and V 6 bases, and 4 bases lay outside the gene matches. Looked up from germline, CDR1 is MNHEY and CDR2 is SVGAGI. This CDR3 is 14 amino acids long. The CDR3 loop is CASRGTGGGYGYTF. CDR3 coding DNA: TGTGCCAGCAGAGGGACAGGGGGGGGCTATGGCTACACCTTC.

The chain uses TRBV19 and TRBJ1-1; TRBD1 aligns across 8 bases. The CDR3 has 14 residues. Germline V gene lookup returns CDR1 LNHDA and CDR2 SQIVND (reference sequence). Trimming took 6 bases from V and 2 from J; bases not matched to a gene: 5. The CDR3 here is CASRQGVVNTEAFF. CDR3 DNA: TGTGCCAGTAGACAGGGGGTTGTTAACACTGAAGCTTTCTTT.

The chain combines TRBV18 with TRBJ1-5; no clear D gene. The germline V and J ends were trimmed by 2 bases and 7 bases, with 12 bases remaining between them. The CDR3 runs to 14 residues. The germline V gene encodes CDR1 KGHSH and CDR2 LQKENI. CDR3 in DNA: TGTGCCAGCTCACCATCGGGAGCTATACAGCCCCAGCATTTT. It encodes CASSPSGAIQPQHF.

The rearrangement uses TRBV28 and TRBJ2-2; 7 nucleotides align to TRBD1. Unmatched junction bases numbered 11, after V lost 6 bases and J lost 1 base. This CDR3 has 17 residues. The germline V gene encodes CDR1 MDHEN and CDR2 SYDVKM. CDR3 protein: CASSNPPDRLNTGELFF. The CDR3 nucleotides read TGTGCCAGCAGCAACCCCCCGGACAGGCTGAACACCGGGGAGCTGTTTTTT.

The rearrangement joins TRBV5-4 to TRBJ2-3; TRBD1 might be the D (6 bases). Trimming took off 6 bases at V and 3 bases at J, with 20 bases between the two ends. Germline CDR1 reads SGHNT; CDR2 reads YYREEE (reference sequence). The CDR3 contains 16 residues. CDR3 in amino acids: CASTRGLQRKTDTQYF. Written as DNA, the CDR3 is TGTGCCAGCACCAGGGGTCTCCAGCGGAAAACAGATACGCAGTATTTT. Full variable domain (rest looked up from reference TRBV5-4 and TRBJ2-3): ETGVTQSPTHLIKTRGQQVTLRCSSQSGHNTVSWYQQALGQGPQFIFQYYREEENGRGNFPPRFSGLQFPNYSSELNVNALELDDSALYLCASTRGLQRKTDTQYFGPGTRLTVL.

This chain uses TRBV11-2 with TRBJ1-2; weak D call: TRBD1 (5 bases). CDR1 and CDR2 (germline): SGHAT, FQNNGV. The CDR3 totals 12 residues. V was pared by 5 bases and J by 9 bases, with 13 bases between. CDR3 amino acids: CASSQNAGRYTF. DNA of the CDR3: TGTGCCAGCAGCCAAAACGCAGGGCGCTACACCTTC.

The chain employs TRBV5-1 and TRBJ1-2, with TRBD1 as a possible D gene (5 bases). Trimming stripped 0 bases from V and 6 bases from J, with 6 bases between. The germline CDR1 and CDR2 sequences are SGHRS and YFSETQ. The CDR3 loop spans 12 amino acids. CDR3 amino acids: CASSLETDGYTF. The CDR3 nucleotides read TGCGCCAGCAGCTTGGAGACAGATGGCTACACCTTC.

This rearrangement joins TRBV24-1 to TRBJ2-1, with 10 positions matching TRBD2. V shed 2 bases and J 14 bases; nucleotides not matched to a gene: 2. CDR3 length: 12 residues. Germline CDR1 reads KGHDR; CDR2 reads SFDVKD. The CDR3 loop reads CATSDSSGSKFF. For the CDR3, the DNA is TGTGCCACCAGTGATTCTAGCGGGAGTAAGTTCTTC.

V usage is TRBV11-2 and J usage is TRBJ1-5; D not resolved. V dropped 1 base and J dropped 7 bases, with 8 bases sitting between them. The CDR3 is 13 amino acids. CDR1 is SGHAT and CDR2 is FQNNGV in the germline V gene. CDR3 DNA: TGTGCCAGCAGCTTAGTTTTCGGGCAGCCCCAGCATTTT. Protein sequence: CASSLVFGQPQHF.

This clone appeared a single time. The V gene is TRBV27, the J gene TRBJ2-7; maybe TRBD1 (5 bases). CDR1 is MNHEY, CDR2 SMNVEV, per germline (reference sequence). The CDR3 extends over 15 amino acids. Trimming cost V 2 bases and J 3 bases, with 14 bases left between them. The CDR3 loop is CASSLQAGNDYEQYF. The CDR3, as DNA: TGTGCCAGCAGTTTACAGGCAGGGAACGACTACGAGCAGTACTTC.

V usage is TRBV3-1 (or the pseudogene TRBV3-2) and J usage is TRBJ2-7; 7 bases align to TRBD1. Trimming took 2 bases from V and 2 from J; bases not matched to a gene: 12. There are 17 residues in the CDR3. The V gene's germline CDR1 is LGHDT and CDR2 YNNKEL (reference sequence). The CDR3: CASSQNARGQKTYEQYF. The CDR3 coding sequence is TGTGCCAGCAGCCAAAATGCTAGGGGACAGAAGACCTACGAGCAGTACTTC.

This clone appeared a few times. CDR3 sequence reads: CASSLDPGGGKTQYF. The CDR3 nucleotides are TGTGCCAGCAGCTTAGATCCGGGAGGTGGAAAGACCCAGTACTTC. V gene TRBV7-2 combines with J gene TRBJ2-5; 7 bases agree with TRBD2. The germline V gene encodes CDR1 SGHTA and CDR2 FQGNSA. The trim removed 1 base at V and 6 bases at J, leaving 8 bases unmatched. The CDR3 has 15 residues.

The rearrangement links TRBV11-2 to TRBJ1-4; D is unclear. The CDR3 runs 14 residues. Between the trimmed V and J ends, which lost 1 base and 10 bases, there was a span of 13 bases. Per the germline V gene, CDR1 is SGHAT and CDR2 is FQNNGV. The CDR3 nucleotides are TGTGCCAGCAGCTTAGGGTGGATGTCAGGAAAACTGTTTTTT. Protein sequence: CASSLGWMSGKLFF.

This clone was seen just once. V is TRBV7-3 and J is TRBJ2-3; 8 bases align to TRBD1. The J segment lost 6 bases and the V segment lost 3 bases, leaving 8 bases of the junction unmatched. In germline, CDR1 is SGHTA, CDR2 FQGTGA. This CDR3 is built from 15 residues. CDR3 region: CASSLRTGRSDTQYF. CDR3 DNA: TGTGCCAGCAGCTTGCGGACAGGGAGAAGTGATACGCAGTATTTT.

J is TRBJ2-3 and V is TRBV5-4; 7 nucleotides line up with TRBD1. Germline loops: CDR1 SGHNT, CDR2 YYREEE (reference sequence). The CDR3 length is 15 residues. After removal of 2 bases from V and 3 bases from J, the junction contained 6 bases not matched to a gene. The CDR3 here is CASSFGTVGTDTQYF. The CDR3 coding sequence is TGTGCCAGCAGCTTCGGGACAGTTGGGACAGATACGCAGTATTTT.

This chain connects TRBV28 to TRBJ1-2, with TRBD1 matching over 12 bases. There are 16 residues in the CDR3. Germline V gives CDR1 MDHEN, CDR2 SYDVKM. Trimming took 9 bases from V and 0 from J; bases not matched to a gene: 8. CDR3 in amino acids: CASTGTGGKANYGYTF. As DNA, the CDR3 is TGTGCCAGTACCGGGACAGGGGGCAAAGCTAACTATGGCTACACCTTC.

The chain joins TRBV5-1 to TRBJ2-2; 10 bases match TRBD2. The trim removed 2 bases at V and 1 base at J, leaving 8 bases unmatched. Germline CDR1 SGHRS, CDR2 YFSETQ. The CDR3 consists of 18 residues. This CDR3 is CASSLSKTSGLNTGELFF. CDR3 nucleotides: TGCGCCAGCAGCTTATCGAAGACTAGCGGGTTGAACACCGGGGAGCTGTTTTTT.

The CDR3 spells CASSLTSGGASDTQYF. For the CDR3, the DNA is TGCGCCAGCAGCTTGACTAGCGGGGGGGCGTCAGATACGCAGTATTTT. The V gene is TRBV5-1, the J gene TRBJ2-3, with 13 bases matching TRBD2. The CDR3 extends over 16 amino acids. Germline CDR1 and CDR2: SGHRS and YFSETQ. J was trimmed by 4 bases and V by 1 base; bases with no gene match: 3.

The gene calls are TRBV19 and TRBJ1-6, with D possibly TRBD1 on 6 matching bases. Germline lookup yields CDR1 LNHDA and CDR2 SQIVND (reference sequence). The CDR3 covers 14 residues. V was shortened by 6 bases and J by 8 bases, with 14 bases between the two germline ends. In DNA, the CDR3 is TGTGCCAGTAGGATCGGGACAAGAGATTCACCCCTCCACTTT. Its translation: CASRIGTRDSPLHF.

The V call is TRBV27, the J call TRBJ2-3; 7 nucleotides agree with TRBD2. The CDR3 is 14 amino acids. The germline V gene has CDR1 MNHEY and CDR2 SMNVEV (reference sequence). The junction had 10 bases not matched to a gene; V was cut back by 7 bases and J by 6 bases. This CDR3 is CASNQRDARDTQYF. The CDR3 DNA sequence: TGTGCCAGCAACCAGCGGGATGCAAGGGATACGCAGTATTTT.

V and J are TRBV3-1 (or the pseudogene TRBV3-2) and TRBJ2-1; tentatively, D is TRBD1 (5 bases). Trimming shortened V by 4 bases and J by 3 bases, and 10 bases separated the two germline ends. Germline values: CDR1 LGHDT, CDR2 YNNKEL (reference sequence). There are 14 residues in the CDR3. The CDR3 DNA sequence: TGTGCCAGCAGCCTAGGGCAGGGCTACAATGAGCAGTTCTTC. Translated: CASSLGQGYNEQFF.

This chain links TRBV2 with TRBJ1-2, with TRBD1 matching 10 bases. The CDR3 spans 12 residues. J lost 8 bases, V lost 8 bases, and 5 bases had no gene match. Per germline, CDR1 SNHLY and CDR2 FYNNEI. This chain's CDR3 is CASWGQGSGYTF. The CDR3 bases are TGTGCCAGCTGGGGACAGGGGAGCGGCTACACCTTC.

This sequence joins TRBV19 and TRBJ1-4; D unclear. V lost 7 bases to trimming and J lost 7 bases, with 19 bases between them. From germline, CDR1 is LNHDA and CDR2 SQIVND (reference sequence). This CDR3 has 15 residues. CDR3 protein: CASMTSVVEGEKLFF. CDR3 sequence (DNA): TGTGCCAGTATGACGTCCGTCGTGGAGGGTGAAAAACTGTTTTTT.

The V and J genes are TRBV29-1 and TRBJ2-3; D gene ambiguous. Trimming removed 7 bases from V and 4 bases from J, with 9 bases in between. Looked up from germline, CDR1 is SQVTM and CDR2 is ANQGSEA. CDR3 size: 11 residues. The CDR3 here is CSASSADTQYF. The CDR3 DNA reads as TGCAGCGCCTCGTCCGCAGATACGCAGTATTTT.

V usage is TRBV3-1 (or the pseudogene TRBV3-2) and J usage is TRBJ1-2; TRBD1 is a possible D gene (5 bases). The ends were cut back, 2 bases at V and 5 bases at J, with 12 bases in the middle. The CDR3 runs 14 residues. The V gene's germline CDR1 is LGHDT and CDR2 YNNKEL (reference sequence). The CDR3 loop reads CASSQNRKGYGYTF. CDR3 in DNA: TGTGCCAGCAGCCAAAACAGAAAGGGGTATGGCTACACCTTC.